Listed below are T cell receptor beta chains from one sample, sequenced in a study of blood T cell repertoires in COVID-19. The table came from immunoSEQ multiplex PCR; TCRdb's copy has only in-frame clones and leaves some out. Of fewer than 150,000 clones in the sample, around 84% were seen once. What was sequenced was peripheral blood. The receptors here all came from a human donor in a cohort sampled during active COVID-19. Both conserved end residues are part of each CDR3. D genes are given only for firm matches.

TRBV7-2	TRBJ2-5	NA	TGTGCCAGCAGCTTAGGGGGCGGACAACCCCAAGAGACCCAGTACTTC	CASSLGGGQPQETQYF
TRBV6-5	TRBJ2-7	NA	TGTGCCAGCAGTCGTATAGGGGGCGAGCAGTACTTC	CASSRIGGEQYF
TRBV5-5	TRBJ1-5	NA	TGTGCCAGCAGCCCAGATAGCAATCAGCCCCAGCATTTT	CASSPDSNQPQHF
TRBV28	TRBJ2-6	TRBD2	TGTGCCAGCAGTTTAGGGGGGGATGGGGCCAACGTCCTGACTTTC	CASSLGGDGANVLTF
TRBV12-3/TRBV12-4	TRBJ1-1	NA	TGTGCCAGCAGCACGACAGGGAACACTGAAGCTTTCTTT	CASSTTGNTEAFF
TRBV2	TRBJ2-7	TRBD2	TGTGCCAGCAGCCGACTAGCGGGGCCCTACGAGCAGTACTTC	CASSRLAGPYEQYF
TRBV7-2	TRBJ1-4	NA	TGTGCCAGCAGCTTAACACCCGAGACTGATGAAAAACTGTTTTTT	CASSLTPETDEKLFF
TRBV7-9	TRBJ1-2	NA	TGTGCCAGCAGCTTAAGGACAGCTAACTATGGCTACACCTTC	CASSLRTANYGYTF
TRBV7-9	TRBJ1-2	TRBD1	TGTGCCAGCAGCGCCATGACAGGGGGCGGGGATGGCTACACCTTC	CASSAMTGGGDGYTF
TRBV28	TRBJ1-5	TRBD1	TGTGCCAGCAGTTTAGGGCAGGGGGATCAGCCCCAGCATTTT	CASSLGQGDQPQHF
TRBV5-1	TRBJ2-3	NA	TGCGCCAGCACCACCTCCGGGTCTAGCACAGATACGCAGTATTTT	CASTTSGSSTDTQYF